Below are 13 T cell receptor beta chains sequenced from a single sample in a study of T cell repertoires in cytomegalovirus infection. TCRdb re-analysed the reads in MiXCR, keeping a single row per CDR3 protein. The table lists 400,000 or so distinct CDR3 sequences, roughly 20% of them singletons. The specimen sequenced was PBMCs. Every receptor here comes from a human donor in good health (CMV status not recorded). Some clones in this sample may be carry-over from other donors' samples.

This sequence joins TRBV11-2 and TRBJ2-7; D is perhaps TRBD2 (6 bases). This CDR3 is built from 15 residues. Germline V gene data show CDR1 as SGHAT and CDR2 as FQNNGV. Trimming pared 3 bases from V and 1 base from J, leaving 13 bases between. The CDR3 DNA sequence: TGTGCCAGCAGCTTCCACCGGGACTGGTCCTACGAGCAGTACTTC. This gives the protein CASSFHRDWSYEQYF.

The V gene is TRBV29-1, the J gene TRBJ2-7; 12 bases fit TRBD2. Germline trimming cut 3 bases from V and 3 bases from J; bases unmatched to any gene: 9. The CDR3 covers 16 residues. The germline gives CDR1 SQVTM, CDR2 ANQGSEA. The CDR3 is CSVEGLAGEGIYEQYF. The DNA for the CDR3 is TGCAGCGTTGAGGGACTAGCGGGCGAAGGGATCTACGAGCAGTACTTC.

The gene calls are TRBV18 and TRBJ1-4, with unresolved D. Germline CDR1 is KGHSH and CDR2 is LQKENI. V lost 4 bases, J lost 8 bases, and 17 bases lay in between. The CDR3 runs 15 residues. CDR3 bases: TGTGCCAGCTCACTGTCGACGGGCGTAGGGGAAAAACTGTTTTTT. Residues: CASSLSTGVGEKLFF.

The chain uses TRBV7-9 and TRBJ2-3; weak D call: TRBD1 (6 bases). Trimming cost V 3 bases and J 3 bases, with 10 bases left between them. The CDR3 has 14 residues. Germline values: CDR1 SEHNR, CDR2 FQNEAQ (reference sequence). CDR3 in DNA: TGTGCCAGCAGCTTCAGCACAGGGACAGATACGCAGTATTTT. This gives the protein CASSFSTGTDTQYF.

This clonotype was picked up many times. The CDR3 coding sequence is TGTGCCAGCAGCTTAGCCTATACTGGGAGCTCCTACAATGAGCAGTTCTTC. This codes for CASSLAYTGSSYNEQFF. The J gene is TRBJ2-1, the V gene TRBV7-2, with D perhaps matching TRBD2 (5 bases). The V and J ends lost 0 bases and 0 bases respectively, with 12 bases between them. Germline values: CDR1 SGHTA, CDR2 FQGNSA. The CDR3 has 17 residues.

This clonotype has only a few counts. V usage is TRBV24-1 and J usage is TRBJ2-7; no clear D. Looked up from germline, CDR1 is KGHDR and CDR2 is SFDVKD. Trimming shortened V by 5 bases and J by 2 bases, and 9 bases separated the two germline ends. This CDR3 contains 13 residues. The DNA for the CDR3 is TGTGCCACCAGTGGGGCAGGTACCTACGAGCAGTACTTC. As protein: CATSGAGTYEQYF.

The chain joins TRBV5-8 to TRBJ2-5, with 9 bases that match TRBD2. Per the germline V gene, CDR1 is SGHTS and CDR2 is YDEGEE. This CDR3 is 15 amino acids long. V shed 4 bases and J 2 bases; nucleotides not matched to a gene: 6. CDR3 sequence reads: CASSPLAGFQETQYF. DNA for the CDR3: TGTGCCAGCAGCCCTCTAGCGGGATTTCAAGAGACCCAGTACTTC.

This clonotype was recorded many times. V usage is TRBV28 and J usage is TRBJ1-5; TRBD1 aligns across 9 bases. This CDR3 contains 17 residues. The V segment lost 6 bases and the J segment 7 bases; nucleotides outside the gene matches: 16. Germline V lookup: CDR1 MDHEN, CDR2 SYDVKM. This CDR3 is CASSRGQGYPYLQPQHF. CDR3 bases: TGTGCCAGCAGCCGGGGACAGGGATACCCGTATTTACAGCCCCAGCATTTT. Supplemented by reference TRBV28 and TRBJ1-5, the full variable domain reads DVKVTQSSRYLVKRTGEKVFLECVQDMDHENMFWYRQDPGLGLRLIYFSYDVKMKEKGDIPEGYSVSREKKERFSLILESASTNQTSMYLCASSRGQGYPYLQPQHFGDGTRLSIL.

V usage is TRBV5-1 and J usage is TRBJ2-1; 7 nucleotides agree with TRBD2. The ends lost 2 bases at V and 7 bases at J; junction bases unmatched: 6. Germline CDR1 is SGHRS and CDR2 is YFSETQ. This CDR3 spans 14 amino acids. This CDR3 is CASSLLARGNEQFF. CDR3 coding DNA: TGCGCCAGCAGCTTACTAGCGCGGGGGAATGAGCAGTTCTTC.

In this sample, this clonotype turned up a few times. The V call is TRBV6-2 or TRBV6-3, the J call TRBJ2-7, with TRBD2 identical over 7 bases. The CDR3 loop spans 15 amino acids. CDR1 and CDR2 (germline): MNHEY, SVGEGT. The ends lost 2 bases at V and 3 bases at J; junction bases unmatched: 7. The CDR3 loop reads CASSYTGTIIYEQYF. DNA of the CDR3: TGTGCCAGCAGTTACACCGGGACTATCATCTACGAGCAGTACTTC.

This clonotype was seen at least ten times. V is TRBV5-4 and J is TRBJ2-3; perhaps TRBD1 as D (5 bases). The germline V and J ends were trimmed by 0 bases and 5 bases, with 13 bases remaining between them. The CDR3 is 15 amino acids. Germline CDR1 reads SGHNT; CDR2 reads YYREEE (reference sequence). DNA for the CDR3: TGTGCCAGCAGCTTGGCAGGGATGGTCGGAGATACGCAGTATTTT. Residues: CASSLAGMVGDTQYF. Using reference TRBV5-4 and TRBJ2-3 for the parts outside the CDR3, the full variable domain is ETGVTQSPTHLIKTRGQQVTLRCSSQSGHNTVSWYQQALGQGPQFIFQYYREEENGRGNFPPRFSGLQFPNYSSELNVNALELDDSALYLCASSLAGMVGDTQYFGPGTRLTVL.

This clonotype was observed a few times. J is TRBJ2-7 and V is TRBV7-8, with D perhaps matching TRBD2 (6 bases). This CDR3 is 15 amino acids long. CDR1 is SGHVS, CDR2 FQNEAQ, per germline. V lost 1 base and J lost 5, with 15 bases in between. CDR3 DNA sequence: TGTGCCAGCAGCTTAGTTAGTCCGGGGGTGGACGAGCAGTACTTC. Its translation: CASSLVSPGVDEQYF. The full variable domain, in which reference TRBV7-8 and TRBJ2-7 provide the parts outside the CDR3, is GAGVSQSPRYKVAKRGQDVALRCDPISGHVSLFWYQQALGQGPEFLTYFQNEAQLDKSGLPSDRFFAERPEGSVSTLKIQRTQQEDSAVYLCASSLVSPGVDEQYFGPGTRLTVT.

This clonotype turned up a few times. The J gene is TRBJ2-1, the V gene TRBV5-3; TRBD2 matches 14 bases. TRBV5-3 is an ORF; its function is uncertain. This CDR3 has 15 residues. The trim removed 0 bases at V and 7 bases at J, leaving 0 bases unmatched. The CDR3: CARSLGLAGGNEQFF. For the CDR3, the DNA is TGTGCCAGAAGCTTGGGACTAGCGGGAGGGAATGAGCAGTTCTTC.